This T cell receptor (beta chain) was sequenced during a study of long-term antiretroviral therapy in people with HIV. CDR1 and CDR2 (germline): MNHNY, SVGAGI (reference sequence). Between the trimmed V and J ends, which lost 6 bases and 0 bases, there was a span of 11 bases. CDR3 length: 14 residues. Each contributor possessed a minimum of one pre-ART and a minimum of two post-ART PBMC samples. HIV-positive participants were all treated in the United States. Amounts of roughly 0.95-11 million cryopreserved PBMC were held in the samples before DNA extraction. The immunoSEQ assay was v3.0, run at survey level. The method was immunoSEQ multiplex PCR; TCRdb's version includes in-frame clones alone and lacks a portion of them. The sample shows roughly 34,000 clones, 80% to 90% of them seen only once.

Here the sequenced sample was unsorted PBMCs, taken just over 2.7 years before starting antiretroviral therapy. This TCR was recovered from a woman in her 30s with HIV. The rearrangement joins TRBV6-6 to TRBJ1-1; perhaps TRBD1 as D (5 bases). CDR3 DNA: TGTGCCAGCAGCCCGGGACTTTTGAACACTGAAGCTTTCTTT. Protein: CASSPGLLNTEAFF.